This T cell receptor (beta chain) originates from a study of T cells expressing NK-cell markers. TCRdb reprocessed the 5' RACE reads; each CDR3 protein has one entry and no DNA is given. In total, the table holds 450,000 to 600,000 distinct CDR3 sequences. Germline V gives CDR1 MNHEY, CDR2 SVGEGT. There are 14 residues in the CDR3. Sequencing used blood T cells: a sorted CD56 or NKG2C T cell subset, CD4+ or CD8+ T cells, or bulk PBMC T cells (not recorded which). The chain recombines TRBV6-2 or TRBV6-3 with TRBJ2-2; TCRdb indicates TRBD1, and absent DNA this call remains unverified. This clonotype was obtained from a young man in good health. CDR3 loop: CASTGGLNTGELFF.